The 13 T cell receptor beta chains below come from one sample, sequenced in a study of cytomegalovirus exposure and HLA in healthy donors. PCR used 60 Vbeta primers and 13 Jbeta primers. The protocol was immunoSEQ multiplex PCR, while the TCRdb copy is restricted to in-frame clones and leaves out a portion. Of 130,000 to 150,000 clones listed, roughly 82% are singletons. Source material: PBMCs. Every receptor here comes from a male donor in good health and CMV-seronegative.

The V and J genes are TRBV5-4 and TRBJ2-6, with 12 bases that match TRBD2. Per germline, CDR1 SGHNT and CDR2 YYREEE (reference sequence). Unmatched junction bases numbered 11, after V lost 4 bases and J lost 0 bases. This CDR3 has 20 amino acids. The CDR3 region is CASSLGLAGPFTSGANVLTF. In DNA form, the CDR3 reads TGTGCCAGCAGCCTCGGACTAGCGGGACCCTTCACCTCTGGGGCCAACGTCCTGACTTTC.

The chain recombines TRBV19 with TRBJ2-3; possibly TRBD2 for D (7 bases). CDR1 is LNHDA, CDR2 SQIVND, per germline (reference sequence). The CDR3 loop spans 14 amino acids. Trimming stripped 10 bases from V and 3 bases from J, with 17 bases between. The CDR3 spells CATRTAGATDTQYF. In DNA form, the CDR3 reads TGTGCCACTAGGACGGCGGGGGCAACAGATACGCAGTATTTT.

The chain has TRBV30 and TRBJ2-7; 7 bases line up with TRBD1. The CDR3 has 13 residues. Germline trimming cut 1 base from V and 6 bases from J; bases unmatched to any gene: 6. Germline V gene data show CDR1 as GTSNPN and CDR2 as SVGIG (reference sequence). The CDR3 bases are TGTGCCTGGAGTGAGGACAGGCCGTCCGAGCAGTACTTC. Amino acid sequence: CAWSEDRPSEQYF.

This clone was found once. This rearrangement joins TRBV30 to TRBJ2-1; D perhaps matches TRBD2 (6 bases). Germline V gene sequence: CDR1 GTSNPN, CDR2 SVGIG (reference sequence). The CDR3 has 17 amino acids. V lost 1 base and J lost 5, with 21 bases in between. CDR3 in amino acids: CAWSAPNGGKRDNEQFF. The CDR3 nucleotides are TGTGCCTGGAGTGCCCCTAATGGCGGGAAGCGGGACAATGAGCAGTTCTTC.

CDR3 nucleotides: TGTGCCAGCAGCACACAGGGGGGGGACACTGAAGCTTTCTTT. This sequence encodes CASSTQGGDTEAFF. The chain uses TRBV7-8 and TRBJ1-1; 8 bases agree with TRBD1. The germline V gene has CDR1 SGHVS and CDR2 FQNEAQ. This CDR3 has 14 residues. The J segment lost 3 bases and the V segment lost 5 bases, leaving 5 bases of the junction unmatched.

This sequence joins TRBV2 and TRBJ1-2; 7 nucleotides match TRBD1. The CDR3 length is 13 residues. Trimming cost V 7 bases and J 3 bases; bases outside gene matches: 5. Looked up from germline, CDR1 is SNHLY and CDR2 is FYNNEI. DNA for the CDR3: TGTGCCAGCAACGGAGGGACAGACTATGGCTACACCTTC. This encodes CASNGGTDYGYTF. Using reference TRBV2 and TRBJ1-2 for the parts outside the CDR3, the full variable domain is EPEVTQTPSHQVTQMGQEVILRCVPISNHLYFYWYRQILGQKVEFLVSFYNNEISEKSEIFDDQFSVERPDGSNFTLKIRSTKLEDSAMYFCASNGGTDYGYTFGSGTRLTVV.

V usage is TRBV10-2 and J usage is TRBJ1-2; 9 bases fit TRBD1. CDR3 size: 13 residues. In germline, CDR1 is WSHSY, CDR2 SAAADI. Germline trimming cut 7 bases from V and 8 bases from J; bases unmatched to any gene: 8. Written as DNA, the CDR3 is TGCGCCAGCAAATTACAGGGGGCTGTAGGCTACACCTTC. Its translation: CASKLQGAVGYTF.

The chain combines TRBV7-7 with TRBJ2-3; D is ambiguous. V was shortened by 6 bases and J by 3 bases, with 13 bases between the two germline ends. Germline lookup yields CDR1 SSHAT and CDR2 FNYEAQ (reference sequence). There are 14 residues in the CDR3. The CDR3 is CASSIGEGTDTQYF. The CDR3 nucleotides are TGTGCCAGCAGTATAGGAGAAGGAACAGATACGCAGTATTTT.

The V gene is TRBV19, the J gene TRBJ1-4, with a possible D match to TRBD1 (5 bases). This CDR3 contains 16 residues. Germline CDR1 LNHDA, CDR2 SQIVND (reference sequence). The ends were cut back, 3 bases at V and 2 bases at J, with 13 bases in the middle. The CDR3 here is CASSILSGRTNEKLFF. CDR3 DNA: TGTGCCAGTAGTATTTTGTCAGGGAGGACTAATGAAAAACTGTTTTTT.

V is TRBV25-1 and J is TRBJ2-7; a weak D match, TRBD1 (6 bases). Deletions cut 3 bases from V and 3 bases from J, with 18 bases between. CDR1 and CDR2 from the germline V gene are MGHDK and SYGVNS. The CDR3 consists of 16 residues. This CDR3 is CASSERSAGVNYEQYF. The CDR3 DNA reads as TGTGCCAGCAGTGAGAGGTCGGCAGGGGTAAACTACGAGCAGTACTTC.

The chain couples TRBV30 to TRBJ2-7; perhaps TRBD1 as D (5 bases). Germline V gene lookup returns CDR1 GTSNPN and CDR2 SVGIG (reference sequence). The CDR3 has 11 amino acids. Trimming pared 0 bases from V and 8 bases from J, leaving 8 bases between. Here the CDR3 reads CAWSVKGKQYF. CDR3 DNA: TGTGCCTGGAGTGTAAAGGGGAAGCAGTACTTC.

This chain uses TRBV15 with TRBJ2-4, with D tentatively TRBD2 (6 bases). CDR3 size: 16 residues. Germline values: CDR1 LNHNV, CDR2 YYDKDF (reference sequence). V was trimmed by 0 bases and J by 2 bases, leaving 11 bases between them. The CDR3 region is CATSREAGSPKNIQYF. CDR3 nucleotides: TGTGCCACCAGCAGAGAGGCGGGGTCCCCCAAAAACATTCAGTACTTC.

The gene calls are TRBV18 and TRBJ1-5, with TRBD1 matching over 11 bases. The trim removed 3 bases at V and 4 bases at J, leaving 5 bases unmatched. From germline, CDR1 is KGHSH and CDR2 LQKENI. There are 16 residues in the CDR3. CDR3 sequence (DNA): TGTGCCAGCTCACCTCTCGGACAGGGGGCGAATCAGCCCCAGCATTTT. Protein sequence: CASSPLGQGANQPQHF.